The entry that follows covers one TCR beta chain sequence. Antigen unknown. This sample was included in a study of CD8 T cells in ankylosing spondylitis. General study points: According to the report, clones linked to the disease were significantly enriched in matched synovial fluid samples taken from ankylosing spondylitis patients. Reactive arthritis synovial fluid and blood previously showed some of these motif variants. Ankylosing spondylitis blood appeared to carry a characteristic TCR beta motif of fewer than 10 highly homologous variants.

TCRdb redid the calling of the 5' RACE reads with MiXCR, one entry per CDR3 protein. There are 230,000 or so distinct CDR3 sequences in the sample; 24% occur only once, and roughly 0.6% lies in the top ten. The TCR sequence derives from a male donor with ankylosing spondylitis or in good health (not recorded which). Sequenced material: blood, either unsorted or a sorted T cell fraction (not recorded which).

The CDR3: CASSLLGQSYGYTF. The CDR3 DNA follows: TGTGCCAGCAGCCTCTTAGGGCAGAGCTATGGCTACACCTTC. V gene TRBV16 combines with J gene TRBJ1-2; D call uncertain. The CDR3 consists of 14 residues. V lost 4 bases, J lost 4 bases, and 13 bases lay in between. CDR1 is KGHSY and CDR2 is FQNENV in the germline V gene. The full variable domain, its missing parts supplied by reference TRBV16 and TRBJ1-2, is GEEVAQTPKHLVRGEGQKAKLYCAPIKGHSYVFWYQQVLKNEFKFLISFQNENVFDETGMPKERFSAKCLPNSPCSLEIQATKLEDSAVYFCASSLLGQSYGYTFGSGTRLTVV.